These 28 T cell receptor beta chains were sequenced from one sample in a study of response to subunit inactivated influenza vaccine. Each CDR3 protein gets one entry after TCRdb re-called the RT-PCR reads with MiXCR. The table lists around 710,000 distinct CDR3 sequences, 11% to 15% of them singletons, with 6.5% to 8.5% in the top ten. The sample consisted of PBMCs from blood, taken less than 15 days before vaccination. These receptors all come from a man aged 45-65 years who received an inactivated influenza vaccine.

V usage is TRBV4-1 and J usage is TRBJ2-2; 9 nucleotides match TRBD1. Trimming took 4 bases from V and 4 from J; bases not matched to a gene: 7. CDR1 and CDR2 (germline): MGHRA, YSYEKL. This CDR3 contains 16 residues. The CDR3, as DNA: TGCGCCAGCAGCCGCGTACAGGGGGCTGGCACCGGGGAGCTGTTTTTT. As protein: CASSRVQGAGTGELFF.

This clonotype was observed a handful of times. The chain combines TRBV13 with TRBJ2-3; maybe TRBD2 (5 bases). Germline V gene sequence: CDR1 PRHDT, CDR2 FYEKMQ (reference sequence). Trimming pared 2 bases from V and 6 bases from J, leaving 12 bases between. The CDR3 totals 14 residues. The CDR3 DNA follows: TGTGCCAGCAGCTTATCCGGGGATTCGGATACGCAGTATTTT. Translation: CASSLSGDSDTQYF.

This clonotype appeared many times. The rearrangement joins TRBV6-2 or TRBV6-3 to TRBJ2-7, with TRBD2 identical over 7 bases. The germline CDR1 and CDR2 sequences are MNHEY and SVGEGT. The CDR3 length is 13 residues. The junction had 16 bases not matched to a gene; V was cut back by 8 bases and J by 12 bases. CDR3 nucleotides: TGTGCCAGCCAAGAGAGCGGGACCTCCCCAAGGTACTTC. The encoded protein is CASQESGTSPRYF.

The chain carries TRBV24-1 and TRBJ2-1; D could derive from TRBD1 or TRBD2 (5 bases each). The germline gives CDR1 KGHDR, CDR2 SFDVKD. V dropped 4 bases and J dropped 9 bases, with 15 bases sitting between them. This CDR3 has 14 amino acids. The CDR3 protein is CATSEQGTAREQFF. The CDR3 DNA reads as TGTGCCACCAGTGAACAAGGGACCGCTCGTGAGCAGTTCTTC.

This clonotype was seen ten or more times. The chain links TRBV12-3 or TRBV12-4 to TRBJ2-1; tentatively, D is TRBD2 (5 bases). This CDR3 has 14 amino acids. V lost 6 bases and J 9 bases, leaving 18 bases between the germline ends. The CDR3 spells CASSLRTHGGEQFF. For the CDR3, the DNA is TGTGCCAGCAGCCTAAGGACTCACGGTGGTGAGCAGTTCTTC.

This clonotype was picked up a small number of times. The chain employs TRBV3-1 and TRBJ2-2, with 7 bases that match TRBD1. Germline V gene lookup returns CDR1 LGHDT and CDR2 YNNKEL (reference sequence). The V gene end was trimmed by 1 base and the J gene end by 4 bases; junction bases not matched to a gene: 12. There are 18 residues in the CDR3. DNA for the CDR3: TGTGCCAGCAGCCAAGTTCTTTCGGCAGGGGGTTTCACCGGGGAGCTGTTTTTT. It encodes CASSQVLSAGGFTGELFF.

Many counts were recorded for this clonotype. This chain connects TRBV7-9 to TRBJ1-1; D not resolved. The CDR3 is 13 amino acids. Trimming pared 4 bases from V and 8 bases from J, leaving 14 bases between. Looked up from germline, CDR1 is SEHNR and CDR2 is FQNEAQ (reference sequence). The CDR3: CASSSQVGREAFF. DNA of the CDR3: TGTGCCAGCAGCTCCCAGGTGGGCAGGGAAGCTTTCTTT.

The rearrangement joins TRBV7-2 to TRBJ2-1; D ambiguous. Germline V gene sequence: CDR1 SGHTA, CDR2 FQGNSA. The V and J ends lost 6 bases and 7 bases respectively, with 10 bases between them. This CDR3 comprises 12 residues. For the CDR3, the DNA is TGTGCCAGCAGACAACCGGGTAATGAGCAGTTCTTC. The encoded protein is CASRQPGNEQFF. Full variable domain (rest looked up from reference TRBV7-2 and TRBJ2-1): GAGVSQSPSNKVTEKGKDVELRCDPISGHTALYWYRQSLGQGLEFLIYFQGNSAPDKSGLPSDRFSAERTGGSVSTLTIQRTQQEDSAVYLCASRQPGNEQFFGPGTRLTVL.

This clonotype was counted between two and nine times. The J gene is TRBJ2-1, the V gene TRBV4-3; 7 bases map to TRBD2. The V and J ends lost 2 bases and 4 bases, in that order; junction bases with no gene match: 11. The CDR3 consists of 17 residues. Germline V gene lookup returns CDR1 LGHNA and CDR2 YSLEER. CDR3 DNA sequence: TGCGCCAGCAGCCAAACGGGGAGCGGGGCTCTGTACAATGAGCAGTTCTTC. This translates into CASSQTGSGALYNEQFF.

The CDR3 DNA sequence: TGCAGCTTGGGGGGATTCTATGGCTACACCTTC. Its protein product is CSLGGFYGYTF. The chain couples TRBV20-1 to TRBJ1-2; maybe TRBD1 (5 bases). Germline V gives CDR1 DFQATT, CDR2 SNEGSKA (reference sequence). The CDR3 covers 11 residues.

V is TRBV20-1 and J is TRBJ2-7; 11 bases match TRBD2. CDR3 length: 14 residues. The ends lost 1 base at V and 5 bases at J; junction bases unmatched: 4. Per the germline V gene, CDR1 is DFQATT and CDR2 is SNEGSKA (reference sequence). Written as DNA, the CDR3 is TGCAGTGCTAGAGTTAGCGGGAGGGCCCACGAGCAGTACTTC. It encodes CSARVSGRAHEQYF.

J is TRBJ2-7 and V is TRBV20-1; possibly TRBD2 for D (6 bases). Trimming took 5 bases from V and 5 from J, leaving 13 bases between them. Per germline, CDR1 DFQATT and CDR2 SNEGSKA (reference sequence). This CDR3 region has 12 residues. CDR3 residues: CSALSGVHEQYF. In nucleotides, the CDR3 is TGCAGTGCTCTCTCGGGGGTCCACGAGCAGTACTTC.

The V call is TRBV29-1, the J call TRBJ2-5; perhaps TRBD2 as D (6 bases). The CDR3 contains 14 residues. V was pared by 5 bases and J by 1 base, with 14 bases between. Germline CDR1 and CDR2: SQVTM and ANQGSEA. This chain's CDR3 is CSVMGGIFQETQYF. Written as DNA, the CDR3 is TGCAGCGTTATGGGGGGAATATTCCAAGAGACCCAGTACTTC.

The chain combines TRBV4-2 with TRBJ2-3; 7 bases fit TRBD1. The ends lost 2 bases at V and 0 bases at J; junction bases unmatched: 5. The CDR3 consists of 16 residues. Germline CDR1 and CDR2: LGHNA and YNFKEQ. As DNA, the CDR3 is TGTGCCAGCAGCCAACAACAGGGGCCAAGCACAGATACGCAGTATTTT. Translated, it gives CASSQQQGPSTDTQYF.

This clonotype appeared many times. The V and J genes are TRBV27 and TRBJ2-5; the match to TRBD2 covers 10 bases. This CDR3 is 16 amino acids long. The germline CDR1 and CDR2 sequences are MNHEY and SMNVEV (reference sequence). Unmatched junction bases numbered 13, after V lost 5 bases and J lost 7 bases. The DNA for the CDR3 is TGTGCCAGCAGTCGCGCTAGCGGGGGCCCGGTAGGGACCCAGTACTTC. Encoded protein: CASSRASGGPVGTQYF.

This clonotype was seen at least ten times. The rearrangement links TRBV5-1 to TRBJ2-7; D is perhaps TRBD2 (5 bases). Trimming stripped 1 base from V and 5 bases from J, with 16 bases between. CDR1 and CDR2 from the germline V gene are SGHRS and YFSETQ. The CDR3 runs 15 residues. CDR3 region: CASSLNTLVINEQYF. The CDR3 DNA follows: TGCGCCAGCAGCTTGAATACACTAGTCATCAACGAGCAGTACTTC.

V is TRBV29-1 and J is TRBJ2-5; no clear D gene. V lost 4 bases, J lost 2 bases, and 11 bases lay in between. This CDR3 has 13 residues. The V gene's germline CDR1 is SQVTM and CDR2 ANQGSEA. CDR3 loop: CSVVRRVQETQYF. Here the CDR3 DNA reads TGCAGCGTTGTTCGGAGAGTTCAAGAGACCCAGTACTTC.

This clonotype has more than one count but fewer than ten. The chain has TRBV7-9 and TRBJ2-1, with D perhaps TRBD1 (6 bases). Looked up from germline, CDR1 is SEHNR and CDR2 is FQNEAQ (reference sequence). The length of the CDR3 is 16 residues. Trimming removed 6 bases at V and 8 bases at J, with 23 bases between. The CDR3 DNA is TGTGCCAGCAGAGCCCCCGACAGGCAAGTTGTCGATGAGCAGTTCTTC. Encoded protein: CASRAPDRQVVDEQFF. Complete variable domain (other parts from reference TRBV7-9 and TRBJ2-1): DTGVSQNPRHKITKRGQNVTFRCDPISEHNRLYWYRQTLGQGPEFLTYFQNEAQLEKSRLLSDRFSAERPKGSFSTLEIQRTEQGDSAMYLCASRAPDRQVVDEQFFGPGTRLTVL.

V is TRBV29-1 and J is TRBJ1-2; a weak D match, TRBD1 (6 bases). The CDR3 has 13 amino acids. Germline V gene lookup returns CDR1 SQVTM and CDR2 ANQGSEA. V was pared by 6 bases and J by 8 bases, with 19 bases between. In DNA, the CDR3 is TGCAGCGTCGTGACAGGAACAAGCCTGGGCTACACCTTC. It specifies CSVVTGTSLGYTF.

The CDR3 nucleotides are TGTGCCAGCAGCCGTCCGGCCATGGACACTGAAGCTTTCTTT. This gives the protein CASSRPAMDTEAFF. The chain has TRBV5-4 and TRBJ1-1; D is uncertain. This CDR3 region has 14 residues. The germline V gene has CDR1 SGHNT and CDR2 YYREEE (reference sequence). Between the trimmed V and J ends, which lost 4 bases and 3 bases, there was a span of 13 bases.

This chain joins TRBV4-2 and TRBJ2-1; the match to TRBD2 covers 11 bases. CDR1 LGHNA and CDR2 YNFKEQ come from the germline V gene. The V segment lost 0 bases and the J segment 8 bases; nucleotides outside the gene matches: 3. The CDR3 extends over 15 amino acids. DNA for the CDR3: TGTGCCAGCAGCCAAGATAGCGGGAGGGCCGATGAGCAGTTCTTC. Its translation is CASSQDSGRADEQFF.

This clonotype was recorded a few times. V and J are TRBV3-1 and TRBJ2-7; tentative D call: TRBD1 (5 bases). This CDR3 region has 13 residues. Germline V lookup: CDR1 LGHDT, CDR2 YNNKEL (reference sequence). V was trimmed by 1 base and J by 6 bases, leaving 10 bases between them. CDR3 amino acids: CASSQVLGAEQYF. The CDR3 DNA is TGTGCCAGCAGCCAAGTTCTAGGGGCCGAGCAGTACTTC.

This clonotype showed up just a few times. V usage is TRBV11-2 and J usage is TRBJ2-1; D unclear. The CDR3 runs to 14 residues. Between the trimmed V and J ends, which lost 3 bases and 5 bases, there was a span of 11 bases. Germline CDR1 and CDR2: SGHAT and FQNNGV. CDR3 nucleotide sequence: TGTGCCAGCAGCTTCGCCCCAAATCACAATGAGCAGTTCTTC. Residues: CASSFAPNHNEQFF.

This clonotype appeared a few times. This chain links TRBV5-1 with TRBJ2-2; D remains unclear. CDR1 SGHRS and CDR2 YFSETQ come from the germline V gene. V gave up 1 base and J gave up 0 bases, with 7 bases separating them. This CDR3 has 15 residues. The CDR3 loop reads CASSLTVPNTGELFF. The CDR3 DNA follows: TGCGCCAGCAGCTTGACAGTACCGAACACCGGGGAGCTGTTTTTT.

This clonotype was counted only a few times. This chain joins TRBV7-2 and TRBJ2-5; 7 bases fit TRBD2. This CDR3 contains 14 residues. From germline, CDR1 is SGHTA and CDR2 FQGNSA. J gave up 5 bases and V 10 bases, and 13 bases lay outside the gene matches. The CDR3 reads CATRREGGPETQYF. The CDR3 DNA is TGTGCCACGCGTAGGGAGGGAGGGCCCGAGACCCAGTACTTC.

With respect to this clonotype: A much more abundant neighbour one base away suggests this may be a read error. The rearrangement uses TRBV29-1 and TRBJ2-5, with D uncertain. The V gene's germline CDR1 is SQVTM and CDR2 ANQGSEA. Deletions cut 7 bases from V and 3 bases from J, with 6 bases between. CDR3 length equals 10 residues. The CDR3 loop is CSGGEETQYF. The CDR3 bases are TGCAGCGGTGGGGAAGAGACCCAGTACTTC.

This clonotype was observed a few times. In DNA form, the CDR3 reads TGTGCCAGCACGACTGCGGGGAGGTTTGAGACCCAGTACTTC. Translating it yields CASTTAGRFETQYF. The gene calls are TRBV28 and TRBJ2-5; TRBD2 is a possible D gene (6 bases). Trimming pared 7 bases from V and 5 bases from J, leaving 17 bases between. This CDR3 comprises 14 residues. The germline V gene encodes CDR1 MDHEN and CDR2 SYDVKM. Filled out from reference TRBV28 and TRBJ2-5, the complete variable domain reads DVKVTQSSRYLVKRTGEKVFLECVQDMDHENMFWYRQDPGLGLRLIYFSYDVKMKEKGDIPEGYSVSREKKERFSLILESASTNQTSMYLCASTTAGRFETQYFGPGTRLLVL.

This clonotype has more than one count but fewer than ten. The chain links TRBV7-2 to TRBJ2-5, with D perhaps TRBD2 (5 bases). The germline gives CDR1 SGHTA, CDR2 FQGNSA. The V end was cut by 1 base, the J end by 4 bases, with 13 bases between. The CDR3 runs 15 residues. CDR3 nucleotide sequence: TGTGCCAGCAGCTTAGTTCCACCCGGAGGAGAGACCCAGTACTTC. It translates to CASSLVPPGGETQYF. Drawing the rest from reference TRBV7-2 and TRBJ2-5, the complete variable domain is GAGVSQSPSNKVTEKGKDVELRCDPISGHTALYWYRQSLGQGLEFLIYFQGNSAPDKSGLPSDRFSAERTGGSVSTLTIQRTQQEDSAVYLCASSLVPPGGETQYFGPGTRLLVL.